This T cell receptor (beta chain) stems from a study of blood T cell repertoires in COVID-19. The wider study: The United States, Italy and Spain supplied acute and convalescent COVID-19 samples.

Repertoires were generated with immunoSEQ multiplex PCR, while TCRdb's copy carries only in-frame clones and drops some. The sample shows about 120,000 clones, roughly 86% of them seen only once. Seattle patient enrollment occurred during active infection, with longitudinal follow-up thereafter. The V gene's germline CDR1 is SGHDT and CDR2 YYEEEE. Trimming cost V 0 bases and J 8 bases; bases outside gene matches: 6. The CDR3 is 15 amino acids. This clone has just one count. The TCR was taken from a woman aged 65 to 85 with COVID-19, enrolled during active disease. V usage is TRBV5-6 and J usage is TRBJ1-4; 8 positions agree with TRBD1. Material: peripheral blood. As DNA, the CDR3 is TGTGCCAGCAGCTTGGCAGGACAGGGTTACGAAAAACTGTTTTTT. As protein: CASSLAGQGYEKLFF. The full variable domain, completed using reference TRBV5-6 and TRBJ1-4, is DAGVTQSPTHLIKTRGQQVTLRCSPKSGHDTVSWYQQALGQGPQFIFQYYEEEERQRGNFPDRFSGHQFPNYSSELNVNALLLGDSALYLCASSLAGQGYEKLFFGSGTQLSVL.